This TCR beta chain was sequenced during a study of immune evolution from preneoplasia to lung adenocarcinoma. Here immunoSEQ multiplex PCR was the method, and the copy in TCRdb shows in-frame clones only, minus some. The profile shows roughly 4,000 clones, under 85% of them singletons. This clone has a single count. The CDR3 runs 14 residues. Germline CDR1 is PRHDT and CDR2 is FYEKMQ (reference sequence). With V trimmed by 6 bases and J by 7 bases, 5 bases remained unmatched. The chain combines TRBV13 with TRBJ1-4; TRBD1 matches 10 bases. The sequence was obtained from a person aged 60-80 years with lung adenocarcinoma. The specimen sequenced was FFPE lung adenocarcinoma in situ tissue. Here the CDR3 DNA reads TGTGCCAGCAGTTGGACAGGGGGGACTGAAAAACTGTTTTTT. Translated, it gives CASSWTGGTEKLFF.